Shown below are 4 T cell receptor beta chains from a single sample sequenced in a study of regulatory T cells in long-lasting Graves disease. Time point specified: persistent/refractory GD, antithyroid drugs over 5 years with positive TRAb. PBMCs provided the RNA from which the TCR library was made. TCR beta libraries were built with iRepertoire HTBI primers and Arm-PCR of CDR3 regions. TCRdb re-analysed the multiplex PCR reads in MiXCR, keeping a single row per CDR3 protein. Counted here are about 460,000 distinct CDR3 sequences, 20% to 25% occurring once; the ten biggest clones make up over 10%. This specimen was peripheral blood mononuclear cells (PBMCs), taken when the disease was refractory, from a patient treated with antithyroid drugs. The origin of the receptors is a female donor with Graves disease.

This clonotype has ten or more counts. The chain recombines TRBV28 with TRBJ1-6, with D hard to call. Germline CDR1 reads MDHEN; CDR2 reads SYDVKM. The CDR3 consists of 13 residues. Trimming pared 6 bases from V and 6 bases from J, leaving 9 bases between. Written as DNA, the CDR3 is TGTGCCAGCAGCCCAGGCCGTAATTCACCCCTCCACTTT. Protein sequence: CASSPGRNSPLHF.

This clonotype was found many times. The chain is built from TRBV7-3 and TRBJ1-6; 9 bases are a match to TRBD1. V shed 5 bases, J shed 7 bases, and the junction held 6 bases outside the gene matches. This CDR3 has 15 amino acids. CDR1 is SGHTA, CDR2 FQGTGA, per germline. The CDR3 sequence is CASSEMGQGNSPLHF. For the CDR3, the DNA is TGTGCCAGCAGCGAGATGGGACAGGGAAATTCACCCCTCCACTTT. Looking up the rest from reference TRBV7-3 and TRBJ1-6 gives the full variable domain: GAGVSQTPSNKVTEKGKYVELRCDPISGHTALYWYRQSLGQGPEFLIYFQGTGAADDSGLPNDRFFAVRPEGSVSTLKIQRTERGDSAVYLCASSEMGQGNSPLHFGNGTRLTVT.

The genes are TRBV2 and TRBJ2-6; TRBD2 might be the D (5 bases). Trimming stripped 8 bases from V and 0 bases from J, with 17 bases between. Germline lookup yields CDR1 SNHLY and CDR2 FYNNEI. There are 17 residues in the CDR3. This CDR3 reads CASSREAAVSGANVLTF. CDR3 DNA: TGTGCCAGCTCACGAGAAGCGGCGGTCTCTGGGGCCAACGTCCTGACTTTC. The whole variable domain, filled in from reference TRBV2 and TRBJ2-6, reads EPEVTQTPSHQVTQMGQEVILRCVPISNHLYFYWYRQILGQKVEFLVSFYNNEISEKSEIFDDQFSVERPDGSNFTLKIRSTKLEDSAMYFCASSREAAVSGANVLTFGAGSRLTVL.

J is TRBJ2-2 and V is TRBV19; 8 bases are shared with TRBD1. After removal of 3 bases from V and 5 bases from J, the junction contained 5 bases not matched to a gene. Germline assignment: CDR1 LNHDA and CDR2 SQIVND (reference sequence). The CDR3 sequence is 15 residues long. CDR3 sequence (DNA): TGTGCCAGTAGTATGGCAGGGGGCAAAACCGGGGAGCTGTTTTTT. Translating it yields CASSMAGGKTGELFF.